What follows is one TCR beta chain and its context. Its target is not known. Amplification used 60 Vbeta primers and 13 Jbeta primers. TCRdb's table, derived via immunoSEQ multiplex PCR, lists solely in-frame clones and lacks some. The sample shows 150,000 to 200,000 clones, 65% to 85% of them seen only once. This sample was taken from a study of cytomegalovirus exposure and HLA in healthy donors. Study results and caveats: A later analysis associated 15,000 or so TCR beta sequences with HLA alleles at a 0.05 false discovery rate. A later analysis by the authors found several of the most significant clusters apparently linked to common viral pathogens. According to reports, the classifier identified cytomegalovirus status with high specificity and sensitivity.

The V end was cut by 1 base, the J end by 5 bases, with 22 bases between. The CDR3 is 18 residues long. The germline V gene has CDR1 SGHDT and CDR2 YYEEEE. Sequencing was done on a sample of PBMCs. The receptor was derived from a woman under 40 in good health and CMV-seropositive. This chain connects TRBV5-6 to TRBJ1-3; weak D call: TRBD1 (5 bases). CDR3 in DNA: TGTGCCAGCAGCTTGAGACCTGGGGCCCGAGGAGTCCGAAACACCATATATTTT. It yields the protein CASSLRPGARGVRNTIYF.